Sequencing of this TCR beta chain was carried out in a study of T cell repertoires in cytomegalovirus infection. This clonotype was observed at least ten times. What it binds is unknown. Regarding the study as a whole: The ex vivo response was dominated by HLA-C-restricted CMV-specific TCR beta clonotypes.

MiXCR was run by TCRdb on the reads, yielding one entry per CDR3 protein. Of roughly 730,000 distinct CDR3 sequences detected, roughly 36% appear once; the ten largest clones hold 15% to 20%. The origin of this receptor is a human donor in good health (CMV status not recorded). Some clones in this sample may be carry-over from other donors' samples. Sequencing was performed on cultured PBMCs, taken from culture after CMV antigen stimulation.

The CDR3 region is CASSLAREGTDTQYF. The CDR3 bases are TGTGCCAGCAGCCTCGCCCGAGAGGGCACAGATACGCAGTATTTT. V is TRBV7-2 and J is TRBJ2-3; D gene ambiguous. The CDR3 runs to 15 residues. V lost 5 bases to trimming and J lost 1 base, with 13 bases between them. Germline V gene sequence: CDR1 SGHTA, CDR2 FQGNSA. The full variable domain, its missing parts supplied by reference TRBV7-2 and TRBJ2-3, is GAGVSQSPSNKVTEKGKDVELRCDPISGHTALYWYRQSLGQGLEFLIYFQGNSAPDKSGLPSDRFSAERTGGSVSTLTIQRTQQEDSAVYLCASSLAREGTDTQYFGPGTRLTVL.